This T cell receptor (beta chain) was sequenced during a study of blood T cells in healthy people across ages (dated by TCRdb to the mid-2010s). Background for the entire study: Template switching captured roughly one uniquely barcoded TCR beta cDNA molecule per two T cells in model experiments. The donors were split into four age groups: young (average 16 years), middle-aged (more than 35), aged (approximately 59) and long-lived (more than 80). To avoid experimental bias, donors of different ages were randomly spread across the sequencing lanes. Two additional independent replicas of 1 million unique cDNA reads from the same blood draw were analyzed for two donors (one aged 18 to 30 and one aged 80 or older). Using deep sequencing normalized with unique cDNA molecular identifiers, the study measured how TCR beta repertoire diversity changes with age. Paper-wide results and their limitations: The CMV infection status of donors was not known, potentially confounding age-related changes in expanded clonotypes. Bulk unsorted PBMC profiling prevented conclusive comparison of naive and antigen-experienced compartments. Compared with the aged group, the long-lived group had more naive CD4+ T cells, fewer expanded clones and increased TCR diversity, a pattern suggesting age selection. Estimates of total diversity based on one million sequenced T cells were regarded as lower bounds and as underestimates. Observed TCR beta diversity per million T cells fell roughly linearly with age, and a significant reduction was already apparent by age around 40. There was a strong correlation between observed TCR beta diversity and the percentage of naive T cells measured by flow cytometry.

Receptor libraries were prepared by 5' RACE. For sequencing, an Illumina HiSeq 2500 was employed. A second PCR of about 6 to 12 cycles was run with a J-beta primer mix and a sample-barcoded 5' primer. A template-switch 5' adaptor carrying 12 random nucleotides introduced a unique molecular identifier onto each TCR beta cDNA molecule. Each sample yielded at least 3 million CDR3-containing paired-end reads. The Mint cDNA synthesis kit, primed by a TRBC-specific oligonucleotide, was used to synthesize first-strand cDNA from all RNA. Following uracil-DNA glycosylase treatment, a first 18-cycle PCR with universal primers M1SS and BC2_uni_R was performed on all cDNA. In the paper's pipeline: For normalization, 1 million high-quality reads, each with a distinct molecular identifier, were randomly selected from each sample. Instead of being binned into consensus sequences, reads that shared molecular identifiers were thrown out. MiTCR, set to a Q25 quality threshold and the strictest error-elimination algorithm, was used for CDR3 identification, clonotype clustering and error correction. A nonparametric unseen species model with Euler transformation was used to estimate a lower bound on total TCR beta diversity. TCRdb's own reprocessing of the public reads used fastp at Q25 and MiXCR and kept productive beta chains. Each CDR3 protein gets just one entry, which takes the most common genes and DNA from the rows behind it. The V and J calls and clone size are TCRdb's, not the authors'. The sample profile shows 1.5 million to 2 million distinct CDR3 sequences; 30% to 35% of them were found once. The ten most abundant clones make up around 10% of the sample.

At the junction V is shortened by 5 bases and J by 4 bases, with 21 bases in between. The cysteine opens and the phenylalanine closes a CDR3 of 16 amino acids. Only CDR3 DNA remains: 48 bases, in frame from the first base. The donors were under 40 Caucasian individuals from Russia, aged roughly 6 to 100 years, who were systemically healthy. Around 9.7 milliliters of peripheral blood were collected from each donor into EDTA-treated Vacutainer tubes. PBMCs were isolated by Ficoll-Paque density-gradient centrifugation, with at least 7 million obtained per sample. Total RNA was extracted from PBMCs with Trizol reagent, with at least 5 micrograms obtained per sample. Naive CD45RAhigh/CD27high T cell percentages were measured by flow cytometry on a PBMC aliquot from every donor. Worth noting for this clonotype: It has no known antigen specificity. The sample holds no much larger clone one base away, and base qualities are not on file.

The chain uses TRBV12-3 or TRBV12-4 and TRBJ2-7, with the D call perhaps TRBD1 or TRBD2, each one matching 6 bases. This clonotype was obtained from a woman aged 25 to 39 in good health. The sequenced material came from blood. CDR3 sequence: CASSPTHGGPNYEQYF. The DNA reads as follows: TGTGCCAGCAGTCCTACCCACGGGGGCCCTAATTACGAGCAGTACTTC.